One and the same sample provided the 20 T cell receptor beta chains below, sequenced in a study of blood T cell repertoires in COVID-19 (dated by TCRdb to the early 2020s). The receptor library was made with the immunoSEQ multiplex PCR assay. TCRdb took this table from immuneACCESS and kept in-frame rearrangements with V and J called. Such tables lack part of the clones; where checked against another copy, unresolved V genes explain under half of the gap, and the rest is unexplained. This sample holds roughly 90,000 clones; 75% to 90% were observed only once. Approximately 16% of the sample is in the top ten clones. Sample: peripheral blood. Receptor source: a woman aged 80 or over with active or convalescent COVID-19.

The chain has TRBV10-3 and TRBJ1-5, with a weak D call TRBD1 (6 bases). The CDR3 totals 15 residues. Trimming took off 4 bases at V and 0 bases at J, with 10 bases between the two ends. Germline CDR1 and CDR2: ENHRY and SYGVKD. The CDR3 region is CAISASGDSNQPQHF. DNA of the CDR3: TGTGCCATCAGTGCCTCAGGGGATAGCAATCAGCCCCAGCATTTT.

The V call is TRBV7-2, the J call TRBJ2-7, with 10 nucleotides matching TRBD2. Unmatched junction bases numbered 4, after V lost 3 bases and J lost 2 bases. The CDR3 spans 15 residues. CDR1 is SGHTA and CDR2 is FQGNSA in the germline V gene. The CDR3 nucleotides read TGTGCCAGCAGCTTGGGTAGCGGGGGGCCCTACGAGCAGTACTTC. Amino acids: CASSLGSGGPYEQYF.

The chain is built from TRBV10-3 and TRBJ2-7; TRBD1 is a possible D gene (5 bases). The length of the CDR3 is 13 residues. Germline V lookup: CDR1 ENHRY, CDR2 SYGVKD. Between the trimmed V and J ends, which lost 4 bases and 6 bases, there was a span of 13 bases. CDR3 region: CAISVSGPSEQYF. CDR3 nucleotide sequence: TGTGCCATCAGTGTTTCAGGGCCCTCCGAGCAGTACTTC.

V usage is TRBV7-3 and J usage is TRBJ2-7; D may be TRBD1 (6 bases). This CDR3 is built from 14 residues. Germline CDR1 and CDR2: SGHTA and FQGTGA. V lost 4 bases and J lost 6, with 16 bases in between. In nucleotides, the CDR3 is TGTGCCAGCAGCTCCATGGGACAACCAGGCGAGCAGTACTTC. Translated: CASSSMGQPGEQYF.

The chain combines TRBV7-2 with TRBJ2-1; 15 bases map to TRBD2. Germline values: CDR1 SGHTA, CDR2 FQGNSA. The CDR3 loop spans 15 amino acids. V gave up 3 bases and J gave up 9 bases; unmatched junction bases: 3. CDR3 region: CASSFGLAGGREQFF. In DNA, the CDR3 is TGTGCCAGCAGCTTCGGACTAGCGGGGGGGCGTGAGCAGTTCTTC.

V gene TRBV12-3 or TRBV12-4 combines with J gene TRBJ2-7; D might be TRBD1 (6 bases). This CDR3 has 12 amino acids. The V gene lost 6 bases and the J gene lost 7 bases, with 13 bases spanning the gap. CDR3 region: CASSTGLREQYF. Here the CDR3 DNA reads TGTGCCAGCAGCACAGGGCTCCGAGAGCAGTACTTC.

The rearrangement links TRBV29-1 to TRBJ1-1; D not resolved. V lost 5 bases and J lost 5, with 15 bases in between. The germline CDR1 and CDR2 sequences are SQVTM and ANQGSEA. This CDR3 spans 13 amino acids. Here the CDR3 DNA reads TGCAGCGTTCTGACGGGCGGAGGGACTGAAGCTTTCTTT. It yields the protein CSVLTGGGTEAFF.

The chain combines TRBV3-1 (or the pseudogene TRBV3-2) with TRBJ2-2; 11 bases are shared with TRBD1. Per germline, CDR1 LGHDT and CDR2 YNNKEL (reference sequence). The CDR3 contains 17 residues. The V and J ends lost 1 base and 4 bases, in that order; junction bases with no gene match: 5. CDR3 sequence (DNA): TGTGCCAGCAGCCAAGCCGGGACAGGGGGTATCACCGGGGAGCTGTTTTTT. Its translation: CASSQAGTGGITGELFF.

V gene TRBV9 combines with J gene TRBJ1-2, with D possibly matching TRBD1 (5 bases). The CDR3 is made up of 15 amino acids. Germline-derived CDR1 and CDR2 are SGDLS and YYNGEE. V gave up 0 bases and J gave up 0 bases, with 9 bases separating them. Written as DNA, the CDR3 is TGTGCCAGCAGCGTAGAGGACACTCCTAACTATGGCTACACCTTC. This codes for CASSVEDTPNYGYTF.

The chain carries TRBV6-6 and TRBJ2-2; 9 positions agree with TRBD1. Germline-derived CDR1 and CDR2 are MNHNY and SVGAGI (reference sequence). V shed 4 bases and J 7 bases; nucleotides not matched to a gene: 7. The CDR3 runs 15 residues. The CDR3 sequence is CASSLTGGSGGELFF. CDR3 bases: TGTGCCAGCAGTTTAACAGGGGGCTCGGGCGGGGAGCTGTTTTTT.

The chain joins TRBV20-1 to TRBJ2-7; a weak D match, TRBD1 (6 bases). V was trimmed by 5 bases and J by 3 bases, leaving 8 bases between them. Germline V gene sequence: CDR1 DFQATT, CDR2 SNEGSKA (reference sequence). CDR3 length: 11 amino acids. CDR3 sequence reads: CSALQGYEQYF. CDR3 DNA: TGCAGTGCTTTACAGGGCTACGAGCAGTACTTC.

Concerning this clone: The same CDR3 also results from other DNA sequences found in this sample. The chain uses TRBV11-3 and TRBJ2-3, with TRBD1 matching over 7 bases. The CDR3 has 13 residues. The germline V gene has CDR1 SGHNT and CDR2 YENEEA. The junction had 2 bases not matched to a gene; V was cut back by 5 bases and J by 3 bases. The CDR3 nucleotides read TGTGCCAGCAGCCTGGGACAGACAGATACGCAGTATTTT. Translated: CASSLGQTDTQYF.

This chain uses TRBV5-6 with TRBJ2-3; 10 bases map to TRBD2. V trimming: 0 bases; J trimming: 0 bases; junction bases outside the gene matches: 1. CDR3 size: 16 residues. Per germline, CDR1 SGHDT and CDR2 YYEEEE. CDR3 coding DNA: TGTGCCAGCAGCTTGGTGACTAGCGGGAGCACAGATACGCAGTATTTT. Translation gives CASSLVTSGSTDTQYF.

This clone was detected once. The rearrangement links TRBV11-2 to TRBJ1-1; D might be TRBD1 (6 bases). Germline CDR1 and CDR2: SGHAT and FQNNGV. The CDR3 extends over 14 amino acids. V was trimmed by 5 bases and J by 1 base, leaving 11 bases between them. In DNA, the CDR3 is TGTGCCAGCAGCATAGGGGGGGGGAACACTGAAGCTTTCTTT. It specifies CASSIGGGNTEAFF. Filled out from reference TRBV11-2 and TRBJ1-1, the complete variable domain reads EAGVAQSPRYKIIEKRQSVAFWCNPISGHATLYWYQQILGQGPKLLIQFQNNGVVDDSQLPKDRFSAERLKGVDSTLKIQPAKLEDSAVYLCASSIGGGNTEAFFGQGTRLTVV.

This chain joins TRBV5-1 and TRBJ1-1; maybe TRBD1 (5 bases). The ends were cut back, 0 bases at V and 2 bases at J, with 11 bases in the middle. CDR1 SGHRS and CDR2 YFSETQ come from the germline V gene. The CDR3 is 15 residues long. Written as DNA, the CDR3 is TGCGCCAGCAGCTTGGATCTCACAGGCAACACTGAAGCTTTCTTT. It encodes CASSLDLTGNTEAFF.

This clone was counted between two and nine times. This rearrangement joins TRBV4-3 to TRBJ1-3; a possible D gene is TRBD1 (6 bases). Between the trimmed V and J ends, which lost 0 bases and 3 bases, there was a span of 21 bases. Looked up from germline, CDR1 is LGHNA and CDR2 is YSLEER. The CDR3 is 19 residues long. DNA for the CDR3: TGCGCCAGCAGCCAAGATGAGGGCAGGGGTGGGATAGGTGGAAACACCATATATTTT. Its translation is CASSQDEGRGGIGGNTIYF.

The chain couples TRBV11-2 to TRBJ2-5, with 8 bases identical to TRBD2. V lost 1 base to trimming and J lost 2 bases; unmatched junction nucleotides: 6. The CDR3 contains 16 residues. The germline V gene encodes CDR1 SGHAT and CDR2 FQNNGV. CDR3 bases: TGTGCCAGCAGCTTAGTTGGTAGCGGGGCACAAGAGACCCAGTACTTC. Protein: CASSLVGSGAQETQYF.

The CDR3 loop reads CAWTLEPQQNEQFF. The DNA for the CDR3 is TGTGCCTGGACGCTTGAACCCCAACAGAATGAGCAGTTCTTC. The chain has TRBV30 and TRBJ2-1; D unresolved. Trimming pared 4 bases from V and 7 bases from J, leaving 17 bases between. The CDR3 consists of 14 residues. Germline CDR1 reads GTSNPN; CDR2 reads SVGIG (reference sequence).

This clone was seen just once. The rearrangement links TRBV4-3 to TRBJ2-1, with 7 bases that match TRBD2. Unmatched junction bases numbered 5, after V lost 8 bases and J lost 4 bases. The CDR3 covers 13 residues. Germline V gene sequence: CDR1 LGHNA, CDR2 YSLEER. CDR3 amino acids: CASRQRGYNEQFF. For the CDR3, the DNA is TGCGCCAGCCGGCAGCGGGGATACAATGAGCAGTTCTTC.

The V gene is TRBV2, the J gene TRBJ2-5; 9 bases line up with TRBD2. Germline V gene lookup returns CDR1 SNHLY and CDR2 FYNNEI. This CDR3 comprises 14 residues. The V segment lost 5 bases and the J segment 4 bases; nucleotides outside the gene matches: 5. CDR3 region: CASSLREGPETQYF. As DNA, the CDR3 is TGTGCCAGCAGTTTGCGGGAGGGCCCAGAGACCCAGTACTTC.